A single sample gave rise to the 20 T cell receptor beta chains below, sequenced in a study of neurological immune-mediated disorders. Each CDR3 protein gets one entry after TCRdb re-called the 5' RACE reads with MiXCR. Of tens of thousands of distinct CDR3 sequences listed, 4.5% are singletons. Sequencing input: PBMCs. The source of these receptors is a man aged 25 to 40 with multiple sclerosis.

The sample holds many counts of this clonotype. The J gene is TRBJ1-4, the V gene TRBV15; 7 nucleotides align to TRBD1. Germline CDR1 reads LNHNV; CDR2 reads YYDKDF (reference sequence). Losses at the gene ends were 1 base for V and 8 bases for J; bases not matched to a gene: 4. The length of the CDR3 is 14 residues. In nucleotides, the CDR3 is TGTGCCACCAGCAGAGGACAGGGTTACGAAAAACTGTTTTTT. Residues: CATSRGQGYEKLFF.

This clonotype was recorded at least ten times. The rearrangement joins TRBV5-6 to TRBJ2-3; D may be TRBD2 (6 bases). The germline V gene has CDR1 SGHDT and CDR2 YYEEEE. Trimming cost V 7 bases and J 3 bases, with 15 bases left between them. This CDR3 is 14 amino acids long. CDR3 in amino acids: CASAGGYWTDTQYF. The CDR3 region has the DNA TGTGCCAGCGCTGGGGGGTACTGGACAGATACGCAGTATTTT.

Ten or more counts support this clonotype. The chain links TRBV3-1 to TRBJ2-2; D unresolved. The CDR3 covers 14 residues. V lost 3 bases, J lost 5 bases, and 10 bases lay in between. Germline loops: CDR1 LGHDT, CDR2 YNNKEL (reference sequence). The CDR3 here is CASSQGSRTGELFF. For the CDR3, the DNA is TGTGCCAGCAGCCAGGGGTCCCGGACCGGGGAGCTGTTTTTT. Supplemented by reference TRBV3-1 and TRBJ2-2, the full variable domain reads DTAVSQTPKYLVTQMGNDKSIKCEQNLGHDTMYWYKQDSKKFLKIMFSYNNKELIINETVPNRFSPKSPDKAHLNLHINSLELGDSAVYFCASSQGSRTGELFFGEGSRLTVL.

This clonotype came up many times. The chain is built from TRBV20-1 and TRBJ2-7, with D unresolved. The CDR3 length is 11 residues. V was trimmed by 2 bases and J by 4 bases, leaving 6 bases between them. In germline, CDR1 is DFQATT, CDR2 SNEGSKA (reference sequence). CDR3 nucleotides: TGCAGTGCTAGAATAGGGTACGAGCAGTACTTC. This encodes CSARIGYEQYF.

This clonotype was observed a few times. This chain links TRBV6-6 with TRBJ1-1; D uncertain. Germline-derived CDR1 and CDR2 are MNHNY and SVGAGI (reference sequence). V lost 0 bases, J lost 5 bases, and 13 bases lay in between. This CDR3 comprises 15 residues. The CDR3 reads CASSYSSVEGTEAFF. As DNA, the CDR3 is TGTGCCAGCAGTTACTCGTCGGTCGAAGGAACTGAAGCTTTCTTT.

This clonotype was counted many times. The V call is TRBV12-3 or TRBV12-4, the J call TRBJ1-1; 10 bases align to TRBD1. Germline trimming cut 5 bases from V and 2 bases from J; bases unmatched to any gene: 5. The CDR3 has 15 amino acids. In nucleotides, the CDR3 is TGTGCCAGCAGTCCGTGGACAGGGGGAAACACTGAAGCTTTCTTT. Its translation is CASSPWTGGNTEAFF.

Worth noting for this clonotype: The germline gene is not matched at one end of the junction; a read error may be the cause. The J gene is TRBJ2-3, the V gene TRBV7-9, with D hard to call. The CDR3 is made up of 10 amino acids. Germline loops: CDR1 SEHNR, CDR2 FQNEAQ (reference sequence). CDR3 DNA: TGTGCCCGCAGTATGGAAACGCAGTATTTT. Amino acids: CARSMETQYF.

Only a few counts were recorded for this clonotype. This chain's CDR3 is CASSKAAVWTGRTEAFF. The CDR3 DNA reads TGTGCCAGCAGCAAAGCGGCCGTTTGGACAGGGAGGACTGAAGCTTTCTTT. The V and J genes are TRBV21-1 and TRBJ1-1; the table's D call TRBD1 went unverified against the DNA. TRBV21-1 is recorded as a pseudogene. The CDR3 extends over 17 amino acids.

This clonotype was picked up many times. The chain employs TRBV20-1 and TRBJ1-2, with a tentative D call TRBD1 (6 bases). Germline values: CDR1 DFQATT, CDR2 SNEGSKA (reference sequence). CDR3 length: 15 residues. V was pared by 1 base and J by 4 bases, with 16 bases between. CDR3 coding DNA: TGCAGTGCTAGAGTTATGGGGGCCAGGATCTATGGCTACACCTTC. This sequence encodes CSARVMGARIYGYTF.

This clonotype appeared many times. The chain couples TRBV9 to TRBJ1-2; D is unresolved. The germline V gene has CDR1 SGDLS and CDR2 YYNGEE. The CDR3 is made up of 15 amino acids. Trimming took 1 base from V and 8 from J, leaving 18 bases between them. This CDR3 is CASSVSPGKDGGYTF. The DNA for the CDR3 is TGTGCCAGCAGCGTATCGCCGGGCAAGGACGGGGGCTACACCTTC.

This clonotype was counted ten times or more. The chain has TRBV2 and TRBJ1-4, with D perhaps TRBD1 (6 bases). The CDR3 is 11 residues long. Trimming removed 7 bases at V and 11 bases at J, with 11 bases between. The germline V gene encodes CDR1 SNHLY and CDR2 FYNNEI. The CDR3: CASTSTGKLFF. CDR3 DNA sequence: TGTGCCAGCACCAGCACAGGGAAACTGTTTTTT.

Many counts were recorded for this clonotype. The rearrangement uses TRBV7-9 and TRBJ2-7; TRBD2 matches at 7 bases. The CDR3 length is 15 residues. Germline CDR1 SEHNR, CDR2 FQNEAQ (reference sequence). V gave up 0 bases and J gave up 1 base; unmatched junction bases: 3. CDR3 in amino acids: CASSLAAGDSYEQYF. In DNA, the CDR3 is TGTGCCAGCAGCTTAGCGGCGGGGGATTCCTACGAGCAGTACTTC.

This clonotype was recorded a few times. A single base separates this from a much larger clone, so it may be a read error. J is TRBJ1-2 and V is TRBV7-3; D ambiguous. V lost 8 bases to trimming and J lost 10 bases, with 20 bases between them. The germline V gene has CDR1 SGHTA and CDR2 FQGTGA. The CDR3 spans 13 residues. DNA of the CDR3: TGTGCCAGCGGAAGGGAAAGGACCTCCCCCTACACCTTC. Its protein product is CASGRERTSPYTF. Full variable domain (remainder filled in from reference TRBV7-3 and TRBJ1-2): GAGVSQTPSNKVTEKGKYVELRCDPISGHTALYWYRQSLGQGPEFLIYFQGTGAADDSGLPNDRFFAVRPEGSVSTLKIQRTERGDSAVYLCASGRERTSPYTFGSGTRLTVV.

This clonotype was counted only a few times. The chain has TRBV20-1 and TRBJ2-7, with TRBD1 identical over 9 bases. Trimming cost V 6 bases and J 3 bases; bases outside gene matches: 9. Germline CDR1 DFQATT, CDR2 SNEGSKA (reference sequence). This CDR3 is built from 14 residues. The CDR3 bases are TGCAGTGCAAGACGGACAGGGGACGACTACGAGCAGTACGTC. It is translated as CSARRTGDDYEQYV.

Concerning this clonotype itself: Sequence at one end of the junction differs from germline and may be a read error. The chain couples TRBV10-2 to TRBJ2-5; D is possibly TRBD1 (6 bases). The CDR3 covers 14 residues. The germline gives CDR1 WSHSY, CDR2 SAAADI. The CDR3 nucleotides are TGCGCCACTTACCCCCCAGGGGCCCGAGAGACTCAGTACTTC. This sequence encodes CATYPPGARETQYF.

Ten or more counts support this clonotype. The chain combines TRBV10-2 with TRBJ2-6; weak D call: TRBD2 (6 bases). This CDR3 region has 15 residues. V lost 6 bases and J 0 bases, leaving 9 bases between the germline ends. CDR1 is WSHSY and CDR2 is SAAADI in the germline V gene. The CDR3 here is CASRAGLSGANVLTF. The DNA for the CDR3 is TGCGCCAGCAGGGCGGGACTCTCTGGGGCCAACGTCCTGACTTTC.

At least ten counts were recorded for this clonotype. The chain employs TRBV5-1 and TRBJ2-5; D is perhaps TRBD1 (6 bases). This CDR3 region has 14 residues. V was pared by 0 bases and J by 5 bases, with 11 bases between. Germline lookup yields CDR1 SGHRS and CDR2 YFSETQ. CDR3 sequence: CASSLEGQGETQYF. Here the CDR3 DNA reads TGCGCCAGCAGCTTGGAGGGTCAGGGGGAGACCCAGTACTTC.

This clonotype has a count of ten or more. The V and J genes are TRBV12-3 or TRBV12-4 and TRBJ1-5; 9 bases line up with TRBD1. V trimming: 4 bases; J trimming: 6 bases; junction bases outside the gene matches: 10. The CDR3 is 16 residues long. CDR3 region: CASSSQPGQGSQPQHF. The CDR3 bases are TGTGCCAGCAGTTCCCAACCGGGACAGGGTAGTCAGCCCCAGCATTTT.

This clonotype is classed as medium-sized (0.01 to 0.1%). The chain couples TRBV20-1 to TRBJ1-5; a possible D gene is TRBD1 (5 bases). The ends were cut back, 6 bases at V and 2 bases at J, with 17 bases in the middle. The CDR3 extends over 15 amino acids. The V gene's germline CDR1 is DFQATT and CDR2 SNEGSKA (reference sequence). The chain's CDR3 is CSATPREVGNQPQHF. CDR3 coding DNA: TGCAGTGCCACCCCCAGGGAAGTAGGCAATCAGCCCCAGCATTTT.

Notes on this clonotype: The junction and the germline gene differ at one end; a read error may be behind it. The chain couples TRBV5-5 to TRBJ1-5; tentative D call: TRBD1 (5 bases). Germline V lookup: CDR1 SGHKS, CDR2 YYEKEE (reference sequence). The CDR3 totals 13 residues. Here the CDR3 reads CASSLGENQPQNF. Here the CDR3 DNA reads TGTGCCAGCAGCTTAGGGGAGAATCAGCCCCAGAATTTT. The full variable domain, its missing parts supplied by reference TRBV5-5 and TRBJ1-5, is DAGVTQSPTHLIKTRGQQVTLRCSPISGHKSVSWYQQVLGQGPQFIFQYYEKEERGRGNFPDRFSARQFPNYSSELNVNALLLGDSALYLCASSLGENQPQNFGDGTRLSIL.